Listed here are 18 T cell receptor beta chains from one sample, sequenced in a study of regulatory T cells in long-lasting Graves disease. Both iRepertoire HTBI primers and Arm-PCR of CDR3 regions were used to build the TCR beta libraries. MiXCR, run by TCRdb on the multiplex PCR reads, gives a single entry per CDR3 protein. Found here are about 660,000 distinct CDR3 sequences, 25% to 30% of them singletons; the top ten hold around 42%. Time point here: persistent/refractory GD, antithyroid drugs over 5 years with positive TRAb. PBMC RNA was the source of the TCR library. The sample consisted of peripheral blood mononuclear cells (PBMCs), taken when the disease was refractory, from a patient treated with antithyroid drugs. These receptors all come from a female donor with Graves disease.

In this sample, this clonotype turned up many times. The chain links TRBV28 to TRBJ2-5, with 7 bases fitting TRBD2. The germline CDR1 and CDR2 sequences are MDHEN and SYDVKM. This CDR3 has 15 amino acids. V shed 5 bases, J shed 5 bases, and the junction held 11 bases outside the gene matches. CDR3 protein: CASSPPAGGVETQYF. In nucleotides, the CDR3 is TGTGCCAGCAGTCCTCCCGCTGGGGGGGTTGAGACCCAGTACTTC.

At least ten counts were recorded for this clonotype. The gene calls are TRBV6-1 and TRBJ2-7, with no clear D. Germline CDR1 MNHNS, CDR2 SASEGT. This CDR3 has 13 residues. The V end lost 7 bases, the J end lost 2 bases, and 12 bases lay between the germline ends. The CDR3 here is CASTDSATYEQYF. CDR3 DNA: TGTGCCAGCACCGACTCCGCGACCTACGAGCAGTACTTC.

The CDR3 spells CASRDLGFPEAFF. The CDR3, as DNA: TGTGCCAGCAGGGACCTAGGGTTCCCTGAAGCTTTCTTT. The V gene is TRBV6-1, the J gene TRBJ1-1; D remains unclear. CDR3 length: 13 amino acids. V lost 6 bases and J 6 bases, leaving 14 bases between the germline ends. From germline, CDR1 is MNHNS and CDR2 SASEGT.

The genes are TRBV7-6 and TRBJ2-7, with 7 bases identical to TRBD2. The germline gives CDR1 SGHVS, CDR2 FNYEAQ. The CDR3 covers 14 residues. The V and J ends lost 5 bases and 2 bases, in that order; junction bases with no gene match: 6. The CDR3 region is CASSPGAGTYEQYF. The CDR3 region has the DNA TGTGCCAGCAGCCCGGGAGCGGGGACCTACGAGCAGTACTTC.

This chain uses TRBV20-1 with TRBJ1-4; 10 bases align to TRBD1. V was clipped by 1 base and J by 6 bases; unmatched bases: 2. Germline CDR1 reads DFQATT; CDR2 reads SNEGSKA (reference sequence). This CDR3 has 14 amino acids. The CDR3 region has the DNA TGCAGTGCTAGAGCTGGGACAGGGGATGAAAAACTGTTTTTT. Encoded protein: CSARAGTGDEKLFF.

This chain connects TRBV2 to TRBJ2-2; 13 nucleotides match TRBD2. In germline, CDR1 is SNHLY, CDR2 FYNNEI. The J segment lost 4 bases and the V segment lost 6 bases, leaving 29 bases of the junction unmatched. The CDR3 length is 24 residues. CDR3 in DNA: TGTGCCAGCAGACAGCGGCGGACAGGAACATGGACTAGCGGGAGTAGTGGTGGCACCGGGGAGCTGTTTTTT. The encoded protein is CASRQRRTGTWTSGSSGGTGELFF.

This clonotype was observed a few times. The chain links TRBV25-1 to TRBJ1-1, with D unclear. Per the germline V gene, CDR1 is MGHDK and CDR2 is SYGVNS. The V end was cut by 0 bases, the J end by 2 bases, with 1 base between. CDR3 length: 12 amino acids. CDR3 sequence: CASSEYNTEAFF. The CDR3 coding sequence is TGTGCCAGCAGTGAATATAACACTGAAGCTTTCTTT.

V is TRBV27 and J is TRBJ1-1, with 8 bases identical to TRBD1. In germline, CDR1 is MNHEY, CDR2 SMNVEV (reference sequence). The V gene end was trimmed by 5 bases and the J gene end by 4 bases; junction bases not matched to a gene: 9. The CDR3 runs 15 residues. The CDR3 sequence: CASSLGAGGFTEAFF. Here the CDR3 DNA reads TGTGCCAGCAGTCTCGGGGCAGGGGGCTTCACTGAAGCTTTCTTT.

This chain connects TRBV9 to TRBJ2-2; a possible D gene is TRBD1 (5 bases). In germline, CDR1 is SGDLS, CDR2 YYNGEE. V was trimmed by 6 bases and J by 1 base, leaving 13 bases between them. The CDR3 runs 15 residues. The CDR3 bases are TGTGCCAGCACCCCTGGGGCCCGGAACACCGGGGAGCTGTTTTTT. Translating it yields CASTPGARNTGELFF.

The gene calls are TRBV11-2 and TRBJ2-3; possibly TRBD1 or TRBD2 for D (5 bases each). The CDR3 sequence is 15 residues long. The V end was cut by 1 base, the J end by 2 bases, with 10 bases between. Germline CDR1 SGHAT, CDR2 FQNNGV. CDR3 nucleotide sequence: TGTGCCAGCAGCTTAGTTGGGACCTACACAGATACGCAGTATTTT. Its translation is CASSLVGTYTDTQYF.

This clonotype occurred a few times. The V and J genes are TRBV7-6 and TRBJ1-6; D remains ambiguous. V gave up 2 bases and J gave up 7 bases, with 15 bases separating them. CDR1 and CDR2 from the germline V gene are SGHVS and FNYEAQ. The CDR3 runs to 16 residues. The CDR3: CASSLRPGQENSPLHF. The CDR3 DNA reads as TGTGCCAGCAGCTTAAGACCCGGGCAGGAAAATTCACCCCTCCACTTT.

The gene calls are TRBV5-1 and TRBJ2-2; D is unresolved. V lost 5 bases to trimming and J lost 5 bases, with 19 bases between them. Germline CDR1 is SGHRS and CDR2 is YFSETQ. This CDR3 comprises 16 residues. CDR3 in amino acids: CASRPTRSLSTGELFF. The CDR3, as DNA: TGCGCCAGCAGGCCAACCAGGAGCTTGAGTACCGGGGAGCTGTTTTTT.

The chain employs TRBV2 and TRBJ1-6; D gene unclear. The CDR3 is 13 amino acids. The germline V gene encodes CDR1 SNHLY and CDR2 FYNNEI. V was clipped by 6 bases and J by 8 bases, with 11 bases between them. The CDR3 here is CASRGSQDSPLHF. The CDR3 nucleotides are TGTGCCAGCAGGGGGTCTCAGGATTCACCCCTCCACTTT.

This clonotype was counted many times. This chain joins TRBV2 and TRBJ2-5; tentatively, D is TRBD1 (6 bases). The V gene lost 6 bases and the J gene lost 1 base, with 12 bases spanning the gap. The CDR3 extends over 14 amino acids. Germline assignment: CDR1 SNHLY and CDR2 FYNNEI. The CDR3, as DNA: TGTGCCAGCAGGATGGACAGATCCCAAGAGACCCAGTACTTC. This encodes CASRMDRSQETQYF.

Regarding this clonotype: This clone may be a read error of a much larger clone one base away. The chain joins TRBV6-5 to TRBJ1-1; 7 bases line up with TRBD1. The CDR3 is 17 amino acids. J was trimmed by 1 base and V by 0 bases; bases with no gene match: 8. Germline V gives CDR1 MNHEY, CDR2 SVGAGI. In nucleotides, the CDR3 is TGTGCCAGCAGTTACTCCCCCATCGACAGGGCGAACACTGAAGCTTTCTTT. Translated: CASSYSPIDRANTEAFF.

A few counts support this clonotype. The genes are TRBV11-2 and TRBJ1-1, with D possibly being TRBD1 (5 bases). Germline V gene data show CDR1 as SGHAT and CDR2 as FQNNGV. V was cut by 3 bases and J by 2 bases, with 19 bases left in between. This CDR3 is built from 17 residues. CDR3 coding DNA: TGTGCCAGCAGCTTTTTCCACCGTTGGTGGGGCAACACTGAAGCTTTCTTT. It yields the protein CASSFFHRWWGNTEAFF.

This chain joins TRBV19 and TRBJ1-5, with D maybe TRBD1 (6 bases). The CDR3 is 13 amino acids. Between the trimmed V and J ends, which lost 5 bases and 9 bases, there was a span of 14 bases. Germline CDR1 is LNHDA and CDR2 is SQIVND (reference sequence). CDR3 protein: CASSSQGRAPQHF. In nucleotides, the CDR3 is TGTGCCAGTAGTTCACAGGGCAGGGCGCCCCAGCATTTT.

The genes are TRBV11-1 and TRBJ2-2; possibly TRBD2 for D (7 bases). Trimming pared 7 bases from V and 5 bases from J, leaving 17 bases between. The germline CDR1 and CDR2 sequences are SGHAT and FQDESV (reference sequence). The CDR3 consists of 15 residues. The CDR3 sequence: CASKGGAPDTGELFF. CDR3 DNA sequence: TGTGCCAGCAAAGGGGGGGCGCCTGATACCGGGGAGCTGTTTTTT. Full variable domain (missing parts from reference TRBV11-1 and TRBJ2-2): EAEVAQSPRYKITEKSQAVAFWCDPISGHATLYWYRQILGQGPELLVQFQDESVVDDSQLPKDRFSAERLKGVDSTLKIQPAELGDSAMYLCASKGGAPDTGELFFGEGSRLTVL.